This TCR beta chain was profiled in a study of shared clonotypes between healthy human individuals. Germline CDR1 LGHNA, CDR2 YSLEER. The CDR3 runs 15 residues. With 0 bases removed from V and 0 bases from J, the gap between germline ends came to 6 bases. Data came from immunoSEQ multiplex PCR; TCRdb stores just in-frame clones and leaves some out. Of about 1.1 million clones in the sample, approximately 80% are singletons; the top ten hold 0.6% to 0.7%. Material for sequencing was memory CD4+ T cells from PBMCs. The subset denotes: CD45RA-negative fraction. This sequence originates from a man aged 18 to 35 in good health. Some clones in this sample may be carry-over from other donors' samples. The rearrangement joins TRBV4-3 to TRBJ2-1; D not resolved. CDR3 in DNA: TGCGCCAGCAGCCAAGAGCACTCCTCCTACAATGAGCAGTTCTTC. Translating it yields CASSQEHSSYNEQFF.